The next 31 T cell receptor beta chains were all read from a single sample in a study of blood T cell repertoires in COVID-19. The table came from immunoSEQ multiplex PCR; TCRdb's copy has only in-frame clones and leaves some out. The sample includes fewer than 250,000 clones, approximately 81% seen only once; the top ten take 8% to 11%. Sequencing used peripheral blood. These receptors were collected from a woman aged 80 or older with COVID-19, enrolled during active disease.

The chain links TRBV24-1 to TRBJ1-5; 9 bases line up with TRBD1. The germline V gene encodes CDR1 KGHDR and CDR2 SFDVKD. Trimming took 12 bases from V and 0 from J; bases not matched to a gene: 23. The CDR3 has 20 residues. The CDR3 DNA is TGTGCCCCGGCGGTACGGACAGGGGTCGGGGTTTTTCATAGCAATCAGCCCCAGCATTTT. Its translation: CAPAVRTGVGVFHSNQPQHF.

This rearrangement joins TRBV6-6 to TRBJ2-2; TRBD1 aligns across 11 bases. The junction had 2 bases not matched to a gene; V was cut back by 6 bases and J by 5 bases. Germline V gives CDR1 MNHNY, CDR2 SVGAGI (reference sequence). This CDR3 contains 14 residues. The CDR3 nucleotides are TGTGCCAGCAGCCGGGACAGGGGGACCGGGGAGCTGTTTTTT. Protein: CASSRDRGTGELFF.

In this sample, this clone turned up once. The chain is built from TRBV24-1 and TRBJ1-1, with 8 bases matching TRBD1. The junction had 4 bases not matched to a gene; V was cut back by 3 bases and J by 5 bases. The germline gives CDR1 KGHDR, CDR2 SFDVKD. The CDR3 covers 14 residues. In DNA form, the CDR3 reads TGTGCCACCAGTGATCACACAGGGGGAACTGAAGCTTTCTTT. Amino acid sequence: CATSDHTGGTEAFF.

V gene TRBV5-1 combines with J gene TRBJ2-2; 8 nucleotides align to TRBD1. With 1 base clipped from V and 3 bases from J, the junction kept 2 bases outside the gene matches. CDR1 is SGHRS, CDR2 YFSETQ, per germline. The CDR3 has 15 residues. This CDR3 reads CASSLPTGDTGELFF. In DNA, the CDR3 is TGCGCCAGCAGCTTGCCGACAGGGGACACCGGGGAGCTGTTTTTT.

The chain carries TRBV3-1 (or the pseudogene TRBV3-2) and TRBJ2-7; 7 positions agree with TRBD1. The CDR3 covers 12 residues. With V trimmed by 8 bases and J by 3 bases, 4 bases remained unmatched. CDR1 LGHDT and CDR2 YNNKEL come from the germline V gene (reference sequence). The CDR3 coding sequence is TGTGCCAGCGGACAGGACTTCTACGAGCAGTACTTC. Translated, it gives CASGQDFYEQYF.

The J gene is TRBJ1-5, the V gene TRBV28; tentative D call: TRBD1 (6 bases). Deletions cut 3 bases from V and 3 bases from J, with 12 bases between. Germline CDR1 reads MDHEN; CDR2 reads SYDVKM. The CDR3 consists of 15 residues. CDR3 in DNA: TGTGCCAGCAGTTTTTCCAGGGGAAACAATCAGCCCCAGCATTTT. Protein: CASSFSRGNNQPQHF.

This clone was observed a handful of times. This sequence joins TRBV19 and TRBJ2-1; 7 nucleotides line up with TRBD1. Germline V gene lookup returns CDR1 LNHDA and CDR2 SQIVND (reference sequence). The CDR3 runs to 11 residues. V shed 4 bases and J 12 bases; nucleotides not matched to a gene: 3. In DNA, the CDR3 is TGTGCCAGTAGTAACCGGACAGGGCAGTTCTTC. Translating it yields CASSNRTGQFF.

This clone was seen only a few times. This chain joins TRBV10-1 and TRBJ1-4, with D hard to call. The germline V gene encodes CDR1 WNHNN and CDR2 SYGVQD (reference sequence). Trimming took off 8 bases at V and 3 bases at J, with 4 bases between the two ends. This CDR3 has 11 residues. CDR3 DNA sequence: TGCGCCAGCGGAGCTAATGAAAAACTGTTTTTT. This codes for CASGANEKLFF.

V gene TRBV4-2 combines with J gene TRBJ2-7, with TRBD1 identical over 10 bases. Germline CDR1 is LGHNA and CDR2 is YNFKEQ. With V trimmed by 0 bases and J by 5 bases, 4 bases remained unmatched. The CDR3 has 15 residues. The CDR3 here is CASSQEYGTGDEQYF. CDR3 nucleotide sequence: TGTGCCAGCAGCCAAGAATATGGGACAGGGGACGAGCAGTACTTC.

The rearrangement joins TRBV7-6 to TRBJ2-1; the D gene is possibly TRBD2 (6 bases). V was pared by 2 bases and J by 0 bases, with 14 bases between. The CDR3 contains 17 residues. Looked up from germline, CDR1 is SGHVS and CDR2 is FNYEAQ. The CDR3 protein is CASSLSGGASSYNEQFF. The CDR3 region has the DNA TGTGCCAGCAGCTTAAGTGGCGGGGCGAGCTCCTACAATGAGCAGTTCTTC.

This rearrangement joins TRBV12-3 or TRBV12-4 to TRBJ1-3; D unclear. The CDR3 has 13 residues. The V and J ends lost 3 bases and 2 bases respectively, with 5 bases between them. The CDR3 protein is CASSFSPGNTIYF. In DNA form, the CDR3 reads TGTGCCAGCAGTTTTTCTCCTGGAAACACCATATATTTT.

This clone is a singleton in its sample. V usage is TRBV5-1 and J usage is TRBJ2-3; tentatively, D is TRBD1 (5 bases). Trimming left V 0 bases short and J 2 bases short, with 10 bases between. The CDR3 has 15 residues. The germline V gene has CDR1 SGHRS and CDR2 YFSETQ. The CDR3 nucleotides are TGCGCCAGCAGCTTGGCCGACAGCCTCACAGATACGCAGTATTTT. Its translation is CASSLADSLTDTQYF.

CDR3: CAIRGTGGNTEAFF. CDR3 sequence (DNA): TGTGCCATCAGGGGGACAGGGGGCAACACTGAAGCTTTCTTT. V usage is TRBV10-3 and J usage is TRBJ1-1, with TRBD1 matching 12 bases. Germline CDR1 and CDR2: ENHRY and SYGVKD. The J segment lost 2 bases and the V segment lost 6 bases, leaving 1 base of the junction unmatched. The CDR3 consists of 14 residues.

J is TRBJ2-5 and V is TRBV11-1; D is unclear. Germline V lookup: CDR1 SGHAT, CDR2 FQDESV (reference sequence). The V gene lost 5 bases and the J gene lost 1 base, with 8 bases spanning the gap. The CDR3 length is 13 residues. CDR3 bases: TGTGCCAGCAGCGTGCGATTCCAAGAGACCCAGTACTTC. Translated: CASSVRFQETQYF.

The CDR3, as DNA: TGCGCCAGGTCAAGGAGGGCTACCGAAAAACTGTTTTTT. Its protein is CARSRRATEKLFF. The J gene is TRBJ1-4, the V gene TRBV23-1, with unresolved D. TRBV23-1 is treated as an ORF (open reading frame) with a function not yet certain. V was cut by 9 bases and J by 8 bases, with 16 bases left in between. The CDR3 runs to 13 residues.

This chain links TRBV29-1 with TRBJ2-2; TRBD1 matches 9 bases. CDR3 length equals 14 residues. Germline V CDR1 and CDR2: SQVTM, ANQGSEA. V lost 4 bases, J lost 6 bases, and 6 bases stayed unmatched. In DNA, the CDR3 is TGCAGCGTTGGACAGGGGGTATACGCCGGGGAGCTGTTTTTT. It encodes CSVGQGVYAGELFF.

The rearrangement joins TRBV3-1 (or the pseudogene TRBV3-2) to TRBJ1-2; 10 positions match TRBD1. Germline values: CDR1 LGHDT, CDR2 YNNKEL (reference sequence). The CDR3 totals 13 residues. Trimming removed 6 bases from V and 12 bases from J; junction bases left unmatched: 10. In DNA form, the CDR3 reads TGTGCCAGCAGTTCCTCGACAGGGGGCCAGGACACCTTC. The encoded protein is CASSSSTGGQDTF.

The count of this clone is one. The sample carries other DNA sequences with the same CDR3. The genes are TRBV5-1 and TRBJ2-3, with 9 bases lining up with TRBD1. J lost 3 bases, V lost 5 bases, and 4 bases had no gene match. The V gene's germline CDR1 is SGHRS and CDR2 YFSETQ. The CDR3 has 14 amino acids. CDR3 protein: CASSTGTGTDTQYF. The CDR3, as DNA: TGCGCCAGCAGTACCGGGACAGGGACAGATACGCAGTATTTT.

This clone was seen a single time. The gene calls are TRBV9 and TRBJ1-4, with a possible D match to TRBD1 (5 bases). V was shortened by 0 bases and J by 10 bases, with 22 bases between the two germline ends. The CDR3 is 17 residues long. CDR1 SGDLS and CDR2 YYNGEE come from the germline V gene. CDR3 sequence: CASSVGGSTGPGGKLFF. CDR3 coding DNA: TGTGCCAGCAGCGTAGGCGGTTCCACAGGTCCGGGTGGAAAACTGTTTTTT.

The DNA of the CDR3 is TGTGCCAGTAGTGATCGGGGTGAGCAGTTCTTC. Protein sequence: CASSDRGEQFF. This chain connects TRBV19 to TRBJ2-1; D is perhaps TRBD2 (5 bases). CDR3 length equals 11 residues. Looked up from germline, CDR1 is LNHDA and CDR2 is SQIVND (reference sequence). V shed 5 bases and J shed 9 bases, with 8 bases lying between them.

The V gene is TRBV5-1, the J gene TRBJ2-2; a possible D gene is TRBD1 (6 bases). The V gene lost 4 bases and the J gene lost 4 bases, with 14 bases spanning the gap. This CDR3 is built from 15 residues. CDR1 and CDR2 from the germline V gene are SGHRS and YFSETQ. The CDR3 reads CASSPYEGGTGELFF. In DNA form, the CDR3 reads TGCGCCAGCAGCCCATATGAAGGGGGCACCGGGGAGCTGTTTTTT.

The chain carries TRBV15 and TRBJ1-4; the D is unclear. Germline loops: CDR1 LNHNV, CDR2 YYDKDF (reference sequence). Trimming cost V 0 bases and J 5 bases, with 7 bases left between them. This CDR3 spans 14 amino acids. In DNA, the CDR3 is TGTGCCACCAGCAGAGAAACGGGGAATGAAAAACTGTTTTTT. Its protein is CATSRETGNEKLFF.

The chain is built from TRBV10-3 and TRBJ1-1; no clear D. The germline V gene encodes CDR1 ENHRY and CDR2 SYGVKD. Trimming took off 3 bases at V and 11 bases at J, with 13 bases between the two ends. This CDR3 has 12 residues. The DNA of the CDR3 is TGTGCCATCAGTGACCCCTCGTTTCGGGCTTTCTTT. Amino acids: CAISDPSFRAFF.

The chain carries TRBV19 and TRBJ2-1; 8 nucleotides match TRBD2. The J segment lost 10 bases and the V segment lost 6 bases, leaving 14 bases of the junction unmatched. Germline V CDR1 and CDR2: LNHDA, SQIVND (reference sequence). There are 15 residues in the CDR3. The CDR3 here is CASSFQGLGDYEQFF. The CDR3 nucleotides are TGTGCCAGTAGCTTCCAGGGACTAGGCGACTACGAGCAGTTCTTC.

In its sample, this clone was seen a few times. The chain recombines TRBV7-9 with TRBJ1-1; D possibly corresponds to TRBD1 (5 bases). Germline lookup yields CDR1 SEHNR and CDR2 FQNEAQ (reference sequence). The CDR3 has 13 amino acids. The V end was cut by 0 bases, the J end by 4 bases, with 6 bases between. The CDR3, as DNA: TGTGCCAGCAGCTTAGCGCAGGGCACTGAAGCTTTCTTT. This encodes CASSLAQGTEAFF.

This chain uses TRBV28 with TRBJ1-3; tentatively, D is TRBD1 (5 bases). V was trimmed by 5 bases and J by 0 bases, leaving 11 bases between them. CDR1 and CDR2 (germline): MDHEN, SYDVKM. CDR3 length equals 15 residues. The CDR3 is CASSTGLLSGNTIYF. CDR3 nucleotide sequence: TGTGCCAGCAGTACAGGCCTACTCTCTGGAAACACCATATATTTT.

The rearrangement links TRBV6-5 to TRBJ1-3; 10 nucleotides agree with TRBD1. The CDR3 totals 13 residues. Germline CDR1 and CDR2: MNHEY and SVGAGI. With V trimmed by 6 bases and J by 8 bases, 4 bases remained unmatched. The CDR3 reads CASRDRGRDTIYF. CDR3 nucleotide sequence: TGTGCCAGCAGAGACAGGGGGCGAGACACCATATATTTT.

This clone has a handful of counts. The chain carries TRBV28 and TRBJ1-5, with D hard to call. Trimming removed 8 bases at V and 3 bases at J, with 8 bases between. Germline CDR1 is MDHEN and CDR2 is SYDVKM. The CDR3 is 12 residues long. The DNA for the CDR3 is TGTGCCAGCCGACAAGCCAATCAGCCCCAGCATTTT. Encoded protein: CASRQANQPQHF.

The chain combines TRBV19 with TRBJ1-2; 9 positions match TRBD1. With V trimmed by 10 bases and J by 11 bases, 5 bases remained unmatched. Germline lookup yields CDR1 LNHDA and CDR2 SQIVND (reference sequence). The CDR3 totals 10 residues. CDR3 coding DNA: TGTGCCACCTGGGGACAGGGTTACACCTTC. Translating gives CATWGQGYTF. Based on the CDR3 plus reference TRBV19 and TRBJ1-2, the full variable domain is DGGITQSPKYLFRKEGQNVTLSCEQNLNHDAMYWYRQDPGQGLRLIYYSQIVNDFQKGDIAEGYSVSREKKESFPLTVTSAQKNPTAFYLCATWGQGYTFGSGTRLTVV.

V is TRBV7-8 and J is TRBJ1-5, with 7 positions matching TRBD1. After removal of 3 bases from V and 4 bases from J, the junction contained 12 bases not matched to a gene. The CDR3 runs 17 residues. The germline V gene has CDR1 SGHVS and CDR2 FQNEAQ. CDR3 region: CASSFGTMTGTNQPQHF. CDR3 in DNA: TGTGCCAGCAGCTTCGGGACCATGACAGGGACAAATCAGCCCCAGCATTTT.

The V call is TRBV5-1, the J call TRBJ2-7, with 7 nucleotides matching TRBD1. The V gene end was trimmed by 4 bases and the J gene end by 3 bases; junction bases not matched to a gene: 4. The CDR3 has 13 amino acids. Germline-derived CDR1 and CDR2 are SGHRS and YFSETQ. CDR3 in amino acids: CASSPGGDYEQYF. The DNA for the CDR3 is TGCGCCAGCAGCCCAGGGGGTGACTACGAGCAGTACTTC.